These T cell receptor beta chains were read from a single sample in a study of cytomegalovirus exposure and HLA in healthy donors. Assay: immunoSEQ multiplex PCR; the TCRdb copy retains only in-frame clones and omits some. The table lists approximately 160,000 clones, roughly 91% of them singletons, with around 10% in the top ten. Material: PBMCs. These receptors came from a woman aged 18-35 years in good health and CMV-seropositive. CDR3s include the opening cysteine and the closing phenylalanine or tryptophan. A D gene is named only where the DNA matches it firmly. The size field is filled for only some rows; it gives once, few, many or a size class.

size | D | J | V | DNA | CDR3
NA | NA | TRBJ1-5 | TRBV2 | TGTGCCAGCAGTGATAGGGGCGCCAATCAGCCCCAGCATTTT | CASSDRGANQPQHF
NA | TRBD1 | TRBJ2-7 | TRBV27 | TGTGCCAGCAGTGGACAGGTGGGACCCTACGAGCAGTACTTC | CASSGQVGPYEQYF
NA | NA | TRBJ1-5 | TRBV28 | TGTGCCAGCAGTTTCCCGACAGTTAGCAATCAGCCCCAGCATTTT | CASSFPTVSNQPQHF
NA | TRBD2 | TRBJ2-3 | TRBV2 | TGTGCCAGCAGGCCGTGGCTAGCGGGAGGGCCTGGGGGCACAGATACGCAGTATTTT | CASRPWLAGGPGGTDTQYF
NA | NA | TRBJ2-7 | TRBV19 | TGTGCCAGTAGTATTCAGGGGACGGCCTACGAGCAGTACTTC | CASSIQGTAYEQYF
once | TRBD1 | TRBJ2-7 | TRBV4-3 | TGCGCCAGCAGCCAAGACGGGACAGGGGGCTCCTACGAGCAGTACTTC | CASSQDGTGGSYEQYF
NA | TRBD1 | TRBJ2-3 | TRBV5-4 | TGTGCCAGCAGCATTCAGACAGGGGCAGATACGCAGTATTTT | CASSIQTGADTQYF
NA | TRBD1 | TRBJ2-7 | TRBV18 | TGTGCCAGCTCACCCTCGAGAGGGACAGTCTCCTACGAGCAGTACTTC | CASSPSRGTVSYEQYF
NA | NA | TRBJ1-1 | TRBV2 | TGTGCCAGCAGTGAAAGACAGCCAAACACTGAAGCTTTCTTT | CASSERQPNTEAFF
few | NA | TRBJ2-7 | TRBV5-6 | TGTGCCAGCAGCTTGGGGGTCGGGGAGCAGTACTTC | CASSLGVGEQYF
NA | TRBD2 | TRBJ2-5 | TRBV28 | TGTGCCAGCAGTTCCGGGACTAGCCCAGAGACCCAGTACTTC | CASSSGTSPETQYF
once | TRBD2 | TRBJ2-3 | TRBV6-1 | TGTGCCAGCAGTAAACTAGCGGGAGAAGATACGCAGTATTTT | CASSKLAGEDTQYF
NA | TRBD2 | TRBJ2-1 | TRBV5-1 | TGCGCCAGCAGCGGCGGGAGGGAAGGGGGTGAGCAGTTCTTC | CASSGGREGGEQFF
NA | NA | TRBJ1-5 | TRBV5-1 | TGCGCCAGCAGCTTAGGACTTGCGAATCAGCCCCAGCATTTT | CASSLGLANQPQHF
once | NA | TRBJ1-1 | TRBV27 | TGTGCCAGCAGTTTAGCCGGGGTGAACACTGAAGCTTTCTTT | CASSLAGVNTEAFF
NA | TRBD2 | TRBJ2-1 | TRBV4-2 | TGTGCCAGCAGCCAAGCAAGGCCTAGCGGGAGCCATGAGCAGTTCTTC | CASSQARPSGSHEQFF
NA | TRBD2 | TRBJ2-7 | TRBV7-2 | TGTGCCAGCAGCTTAGAGTTAGCGGGAGGGGGCGAGCAGTACTTC | CASSLELAGGGEQYF
NA | NA | TRBJ2-5 | TRBV7-3 | TGTGCCAGCAGCTTAAGCGGGGGCGGGACCCAGTACTTC | CASSLSGGGTQYF
NA | TRBD1 | TRBJ2-7 | TRBV7-2 | TGTGCCAGCAGCTTAGACAGGGGACCAAACTACGAGCAGTACTTC | CASSLDRGPNYEQYF
NA | TRBD1 | TRBJ1-2 | TRBV5-1 | TGCGCCAGCAGCTTGACAGGGGACTATGGCTACACCTTC | CASSLTGDYGYTF
NA | TRBD1 | TRBJ2-7 | TRBV5-1 | TGCGCCAGCAGCCCGGCAGGGGACAGCTCCTACGAGCAGTACTTC | CASSPAGDSSYEQYF
NA | NA | TRBJ2-3 | TRBV7-2 | TGTGCCAGCAGCTTAGAGGACACGTACACAGATACGCAGTATTTT | CASSLEDTYTDTQYF
NA | NA | TRBJ2-2 | TRBV7-8 | TGTGCCAGCAGCTTAGAGCGACTAAACACCGGGGAGCTGTTTTTT | CASSLERLNTGELFF
NA | TRBD2 | TRBJ2-2 | TRBV6-5 | TGTGCCAGCAGTTACGGTGGGGGGGATACCGGGGAGCTGTTTTTT | CASSYGGGDTGELFF
NA | TRBD2 | TRBJ2-3 | TRBV5-1 | TGCGCCAGCAGCACGGGACTAACTAGCACAGATACGCAGTATTTT | CASSTGLTSTDTQYF
NA | TRBD1 | TRBJ1-2 | TRBV2 | TGTGCCAGCACCCCGGACAGGGAGAGGCTCTACACCTTC | CASTPDRERLYTF
NA | TRBD1 | TRBJ1-5 | TRBV19 | TGTGCCAGTAGTACCGGACAGGGTGGCAATCAGCCCCAGCATTTT | CASSTGQGGNQPQHF
NA | TRBD1 | TRBJ1-2 | TRBV2 | TGTGCCAGCAGTGCGGAGGGGGCAAACTATGGCTACACCTTC | CASSAEGANYGYTF
few | NA | TRBJ2-2 | TRBV2 | TGTGCCAGCAGTGGACAGACCGGGGAGCTGTTTTTT | CASSGQTGELFF
NA | TRBD1 | TRBJ2-1 | TRBV10-3 | TGTGCCATCAGTGAAGGGGCAGGGGGCAATGAGCAGTTCTTC | CAISEGAGGNEQFF
NA | TRBD2 | TRBJ2-7 | TRBV28 | TGTGCCAGCATTACGGGGGGGACAAGCTACGAGCAGTACTTC | CASITGGTSYEQYF
once | TRBD1 | TRBJ1-4 | TRBV10-3 | TGTGCCATCAGTGATTCTGCTTGGACAGGGGGTGACGAAAAACTGTTTTTT | CAISDSAWTGGDEKLFF
NA | TRBD2 | TRBJ2-7 | TRBV18 | TGTGCCAGCTCACCGGGGAGGGGAACGGGAGAGCAGTACTTC | CASSPGRGTGEQYF
NA | NA | TRBJ2-3 | TRBV7-9 | TGTGCCAGCAGCTTTTCTGCGGTAAGCACAGATACGCAGTATTTT | CASSFSAVSTDTQYF
NA | NA | TRBJ2-2 | TRBV9 | TGTGCCAGCAGCGGCTTGACCGAGGGTGGGACCGGGGAGCTGTTTTTT | CASSGLTEGGTGELFF
NA | TRBD1 | TRBJ1-5 | TRBV19 | TGTGCCAGTCGACCTTCCGGGACAGGGGTAGGTAATCAGCCCCAGCATTTT | CASRPSGTGVGNQPQHF
NA | TRBD1 | TRBJ2-7 | TRBV5-1 | TGCGCCAGCAGCCCTGAGGGACAGTTCTACGAGGGGCAGTACTTC | CASSPEGQFYEGQYF
once | NA | TRBJ2-7 | TRBV10-1 | TGCGCCAGCAGTGATGAGGCCCCCCCTACGCGGTTGTACTTC | CASSDEAPPTRLYF
NA | NA | TRBJ1-2 | TRBV6-6 | TGTGCCAGCAGCGACCGGACAGCTAACTATGGCTACACCTTC | CASSDRTANYGYTF
once | NA | TRBJ1-4 | TRBV4-2 | TGTGCCAGCAGCCAATTCCGACAGGTTAAAGAAAAACTGTTTTTT | CASSQFRQVKEKLFF
NA | TRBD1 | TRBJ2-2 | TRBV5-1 | TGCGCCAGCAGCTTGGAGGGACAGGTCACCGGGGAGCTGTTTTTT | CASSLEGQVTGELFF
once | NA | TRBJ2-2 | TRBV11-2 | TGTGCCAGCAGCTTAGAATTTTTGCCGAGCACCGGGGAGCTGTTTTTT | CASSLEFLPSTGELFF
NA | NA | TRBJ1-1 | TRBV14 | TGTGCCAGCAGCACCTCTGGACGGGGGGCCACTGAAGCTTTCTTT | CASSTSGRGATEAFF
NA | TRBD2 | TRBJ2-1 | TRBV6-1 | TGTGCCAGCAGTGAACGGACTAGCGGCTACAATGAGCAGTTCTTC | CASSERTSGYNEQFF
NA | TRBD1 | TRBJ2-7 | TRBV4-1 | TGCGCCAGCAGCCAGATGACTAACGGGGACAGGGCCTACGAGCAGTACTTC | CASSQMTNGDRAYEQYF
NA | TRBD2 | TRBJ2-3 | TRBV9 | TGTGCCAGCAGCCCGGGACTAGCGGGAGGGGGAGATACGCAGTATTTT | CASSPGLAGGGDTQYF
once | NA | TRBJ1-2 | TRBV6-5 | TGTGCCAGCAGTTACTCGATTCTGGACTCGCACTATGGCTACACCTTC | CASSYSILDSHYGYTF
NA | TRBD1 | TRBJ2-7 | TRBV23-1 | TGCGCCAGAGACAGGGAGATCTACGAGCAGTACTTC | CARDREIYEQYF
once | TRBD1 | TRBJ1-1 | TRBV6-5 | TGTGCCAGCAGTTCCGACAGGGAAGACACTGAAGCTTTCTTT | CASSSDREDTEAFF
once | NA | TRBJ2-1 | TRBV30 | TGTGCCTGGAGCGGCAGGGGAAATGAGCAGTTCTTC | CAWSGRGNEQFF
NA | TRBD2 | TRBJ2-1 | TRBV9 | TGTGCCAGCAGCGTAGTAGCGGGGGCCTACAATGAGCAGTTCTTC | CASSVVAGAYNEQFF
many | TRBD2 | TRBJ2-3 | TRBV6-4 | TGTGCCAGCAGTGAGACGGCGGGAGGGGCAGATACGCAGTATTTT | CASSETAGGADTQYF
NA | TRBD2 | TRBJ2-7 | TRBV7-9 | TGTGCCAGCAGCTTTCTGCCGGGACTAGCGGGAGGGGCAAACTACGAGCAGTACTTC | CASSFLPGLAGGANYEQYF
NA | TRBD2 | TRBJ2-1 | TRBV11-1 | TGTGCCAGCAGCTCCCAGACATCAGCGGGAGTAAACGGGGATGAGCAGTTCTTC | CASSSQTSAGVNGDEQFF
once | TRBD2 | TRBJ2-1 | TRBV7-3 | TGTGCCAGCAGCTTATATGTAGCGGGAGCGAACAATGAGCAGTTCTTC | CASSLYVAGANNEQFF
NA | TRBD2 | TRBJ2-3 | TRBV5-4 | TGTGCCAGCAGCCCCAAAAGTGCGCGGGAGGGGACAGATACGCAGTATTTT | CASSPKSAREGTDTQYF